These T cell receptor beta chains were read from a single sample in a study of cytomegalovirus exposure and HLA in healthy donors. Method: immunoSEQ multiplex PCR; TCRdb's copy keeps in-frame clones and lacks some. The sample comprises under 250,000 clones, roughly 79% of which are singletons, and approximately 2% rests with the top ten. Sequencing used PBMCs. These receptors came from a man aged 25 to 45 in good health and CMV-seronegative. CDR3s include the opening cysteine and the closing phenylalanine or tryptophan. Fields, in order: clone size, D gene, J gene, V gene, CDR3 DNA, CDR3 protein. The D gene is left open where the match is weak. Clone size, where shown, is once, few, many, or a class for clones that have expanded.

clone size: .; D gene: .; J gene: TRBJ1-1; V gene: TRBV21-1; CDR3 DNA: TGTGCCAGCAGCCGCCTGAGGGAGGCTTTCTTT; CDR3 protein: CASSRLREAFF
clone size: few; D gene: .; J gene: TRBJ2-7; V gene: TRBV29-1; CDR3 DNA: TGCAGCGTTGAAGATTACGGACAGACAGCCCCCTACGAGCAGTACTTC; CDR3 protein: CSVEDYGQTAPYEQYF
clone size: once; D gene: .; J gene: TRBJ2-7; V gene: TRBV28; CDR3 DNA: TGTGCCAGCAGTGCGATAAACCCGCCACCTTACGAGCAGTACTTC; CDR3 protein: CASSAINPPPYEQYF
clone size: .; D gene: .; J gene: TRBJ1-2; V gene: TRBV28; CDR3 DNA: TGTGCCAGCAGTTTGGGCCTCGGCTATGGCTACACCTTC; CDR3 protein: CASSLGLGYGYTF
clone size: .; D gene: TRBD2; J gene: TRBJ2-1; V gene: TRBV10-3; CDR3 DNA: TGTGCCATCAGTGAGTCCAGAGGACTAGCGTTTTACAATGAGCAGTTCTTC; CDR3 protein: CAISESRGLAFYNEQFF
clone size: .; D gene: .; J gene: TRBJ2-2; V gene: TRBV7-3; CDR3 DNA: TGTGCCAGCAGCGGTACGGCCGGGGAGCTGTTTTTT; CDR3 protein: CASSGTAGELFF
clone size: .; D gene: .; J gene: TRBJ2-1; V gene: TRBV19; CDR3 DNA: TGTGCCAGTAGGGAGAGCTCCTACAATGAGCAGTTCTTC; CDR3 protein: CASRESSYNEQFF
clone size: .; D gene: .; J gene: TRBJ1-1; V gene: TRBV28; CDR3 DNA: TGTGCCAGCATCCCCCCGACAGGTTACACTGAAGCTTTCTTT; CDR3 protein: CASIPPTGYTEAFF
clone size: .; D gene: .; J gene: TRBJ1-1; V gene: TRBV29-1; CDR3 DNA: TGCAGCGTTGAAGTGGGCAGGGGTCCCCCTGAAGCTTTCTTT; CDR3 protein: CSVEVGRGPPEAFF
clone size: .; D gene: TRBD2; J gene: TRBJ2-5; V gene: TRBV28; CDR3 DNA: TGTGCCAGCAGTTCCGGGACTAGCGGGGACCAAGAGACCCAGTACTTC; CDR3 protein: CASSSGTSGDQETQYF
clone size: .; D gene: TRBD2; J gene: TRBJ2-7; V gene: TRBV9; CDR3 DNA: TGTGCCGGCACAGTGTGGTCCGGGACTAGCGACTCCTACGAGCAGTACTTC; CDR3 protein: CAGTVWSGTSDSYEQYF
clone size: .; D gene: TRBD1; J gene: TRBJ2-7; V gene: TRBV19; CDR3 DNA: TGTGCCAGTAGTGGGGACAGGGCTTACGAGCAGTACTTC; CDR3 protein: CASSGDRAYEQYF
clone size: .; D gene: .; J gene: TRBJ1-5; V gene: TRBV5-8; CDR3 DNA: TGTGCCAGCAGCTTAGCTCAATATCAGCCCCAGCATTTT; CDR3 protein: CASSLAQYQPQHF
clone size: .; D gene: TRBD1; J gene: TRBJ1-5; V gene: TRBV19; CDR3 DNA: TGTGCCAGTAGTGCGGAGCGGTGGCAGGGGGTAAATCAGCCCCAGCATTTT; CDR3 protein: CASSAERWQGVNQPQHF
clone size: .; D gene: .; J gene: TRBJ2-2; V gene: TRBV6-1; CDR3 DNA: TGTGCCAGCAGTGAAGAACTAGGGAACACCGGGGAGCTGTTTTTT; CDR3 protein: CASSEELGNTGELFF
clone size: .; D gene: TRBD2; J gene: TRBJ2-7; V gene: TRBV27; CDR3 DNA: TGTGCCAGCGGCTTCGGGACTAGCGTCTACGAGCAGTACTTC; CDR3 protein: CASGFGTSVYEQYF
clone size: .; D gene: TRBD1; J gene: TRBJ2-7; V gene: TRBV28; CDR3 DNA: TGTGCCAGCAGTTTGACAGGGGGTGTCTACGAGCAGTACTTC; CDR3 protein: CASSLTGGVYEQYF
clone size: .; D gene: TRBD1; J gene: TRBJ2-5; V gene: TRBV27; CDR3 DNA: TGTGCCAGCAGCGGCGGGACAGGGTGGGAGACCCAGTACTTC; CDR3 protein: CASSGGTGWETQYF
clone size: .; D gene: .; J gene: TRBJ1-1; V gene: TRBV11-2; CDR3 DNA: TGTGCCAGCAGCTTGATAGACAGGAGTGAAGCTTTCTTT; CDR3 protein: CASSLIDRSEAFF
clone size: .; D gene: TRBD2; J gene: TRBJ2-7; V gene: TRBV27; CDR3 DNA: TGTGCCAGCAGAGTCACTAGCGGCCCCTACGAGCAGTACTTC; CDR3 protein: CASRVTSGPYEQYF
clone size: .; D gene: .; J gene: TRBJ2-5; V gene: TRBV25-1; CDR3 DNA: TGTGCCAGCAGTGGTTTTGACACCTTCCAAGAGACCCAGTACTTC; CDR3 protein: CASSGFDTFQETQYF
clone size: .; D gene: .; J gene: TRBJ2-7; V gene: TRBV14; CDR3 DNA: TGTGCCAGCAGCCAAGATTGGGGAGACGTAGTAACCTACGAGCAGTACTTC; CDR3 protein: CASSQDWGDVVTYEQYF
clone size: .; D gene: .; J gene: TRBJ1-3; V gene: TRBV28; CDR3 DNA: TGTGCCAGCAGGGGACATTACTCTGGAAACACCATATATTTT; CDR3 protein: CASRGHYSGNTIYF
clone size: once; D gene: .; J gene: TRBJ2-7; V gene: TRBV28; CDR3 DNA: TGTGCCAGCAGTTTGAGACTAAGCTACGAGCAGTACTTC; CDR3 protein: CASSLRLSYEQYF
clone size: .; D gene: TRBD2; J gene: TRBJ2-7; V gene: TRBV15; CDR3 DNA: TGTGCCACCAGCAGAGGGGGGAGCGGGACCTACGAGCAGTACTTC; CDR3 protein: CATSRGGSGTYEQYF
clone size: .; D gene: .; J gene: TRBJ1-2; V gene: TRBV29-1; CDR3 DNA: TGCAGCGTTGAAACTGGTACAGTCTATGGCTACACCTTC; CDR3 protein: CSVETGTVYGYTF
clone size: once; D gene: TRBD2; J gene: TRBJ2-3; V gene: TRBV9; CDR3 DNA: TGTGCCAGCAGCGTAGGTATTGGGAGGGCGGGCACAGATACGCAGTATTTT; CDR3 protein: CASSVGIGRAGTDTQYF
clone size: .; D gene: .; J gene: TRBJ2-7; V gene: TRBV10-3; CDR3 DNA: TGTGCCATCAGTGAAGAGGAGGGGCTAACTTTTTCCTACTTC; CDR3 protein: CAISEEEGLTFSYF
clone size: .; D gene: TRBD1; J gene: TRBJ1-2; V gene: TRBV2; CDR3 DNA: TGTGCCAGCAGATTACAGGGGACAGCTAACTATGGCTACACCTTC; CDR3 protein: CASRLQGTANYGYTF
clone size: .; D gene: TRBD2; J gene: TRBJ2-2; V gene: TRBV6-1; CDR3 DNA: TGTGCCAGCAGTGAAGGGTGGGAGGGCCGAACCGGGGAGCTGTTTTTT; CDR3 protein: CASSEGWEGRTGELFF
clone size: .; D gene: TRBD2; J gene: TRBJ2-1; V gene: TRBV7-3; CDR3 DNA: TGTGCCGGTTCTCCGGGACTAGGGTTCCATGAGCAGTTCTTC; CDR3 protein: CAGSPGLGFHEQFF
clone size: .; D gene: TRBD1; J gene: TRBJ1-5; V gene: TRBV6-1; CDR3 DNA: TGTGCCAGCAGTGAAGCTAGGACAGGGGGAAGCAATCAGCCCCAGCATTTT; CDR3 protein: CASSEARTGGSNQPQHF
clone size: .; D gene: TRBD2; J gene: TRBJ2-1; V gene: TRBV5-4; CDR3 DNA: TGTGCCAGCAGCTCTCCGGCTAGCGGGAGCGGTGAGCAGTTCTTC; CDR3 protein: CASSSPASGSGEQFF
clone size: .; D gene: TRBD2; J gene: TRBJ2-1; V gene: TRBV15; CDR3 DNA: TGTGCCACCAGCAGCGGACTAGCGGGAGCCGGGGAGCAGTTCTTC; CDR3 protein: CATSSGLAGAGEQFF
clone size: once; D gene: TRBD1; J gene: TRBJ1-4; V gene: TRBV30; CDR3 DNA: TGTGCCTGGAGTGTACAGGGGGGGATTAATGAAAAACTGTTTTTT; CDR3 protein: CAWSVQGGINEKLFF
clone size: .; D gene: .; J gene: TRBJ1-6; V gene: TRBV9; CDR3 DNA: TGTGCCAGCCAGCGGTCGAATTCACCCCTCCACTTT; CDR3 protein: CASQRSNSPLHF